This TCR beta chain was recorded in a study of T cells in Graves' hyperthyroidism and ophthalmopathy. This CDR3 has 16 residues. The V gene's germline CDR1 is SGHKS and CDR2 YYEKEE (reference sequence). The trim removed 2 bases at V and 3 bases at J, leaving 3 bases unmatched. The CDR3 regions of TCR beta were amplified from RNA transcripts. Carried out on the TCR CDR3, a first-round RT-PCR used the HTBI primer set. TCRdb called the multiplex PCR reads again in MiXCR, with one record for every CDR3 protein. The sample carries roughly 700,000 distinct CDR3 sequences, 15% to 20% recorded once. This clonotype was detected only a few times.

The clonotype originates from a man aged 50-60 years with Graves' hyperthyroidism. The J gene is TRBJ1-4, the V gene TRBV5-5, with 11 nucleotides matching TRBD1. Input material: blood. This CDR3 reads CASSFRDRGANEKLFF. In DNA form, the CDR3 reads TGTGCCAGCAGCTTCCGGGACAGGGGGGCTAATGAAAAACTGTTTTTT.